Listed here are 24 T cell receptor beta chains from one sample, sequenced in a study of shared clonotypes between healthy human individuals. Clones were read by immunoSEQ multiplex PCR, and TCRdb kept only the in-frame ones, dropping some. This table holds fewer than 850,000 clones, roughly 78% found once. Sequencing input: memory CD4+ T cells sorted from blood. This sample's subset: CD45RA-negative fraction. Receptor source: a woman between 25 and 40 years old in good health.

Of note for this clone: With a much larger clone just one base away, this may be a read error. Within the sample, other DNA sequences also encode this same CDR3. J is TRBJ1-1 and V is TRBV28, with 7 positions matching TRBD1. With V trimmed by 6 bases and J by 1 base, 2 bases remained unmatched. CDR1 MDHEN and CDR2 SYDVKM come from the germline V gene. The CDR3 contains 13 residues. This CDR3 reads CASSRQGNTEAFF. The CDR3 DNA is TGTGCCAGCAGCAGACAGGGGAACACTGAAGCTTTCTTT.

The J gene is TRBJ1-2, the V gene TRBV10-2; the D gene is possibly TRBD1 (6 bases). Germline V gives CDR1 WSHSY, CDR2 SAAADI. The V end lost 3 bases, the J end lost 1 base, and 15 bases lay between the germline ends. The length of the CDR3 is 16 residues. CDR3 DNA: TGCGCCAGCAGTGATGGGGGGCTAACTTTTAACTATGGCTACACCTTC. Amino acids: CASSDGGLTFNYGYTF.

The rearrangement joins TRBV10-2 to TRBJ2-3; D possibly corresponds to TRBD1 (6 bases). This CDR3 is built from 14 residues. Between the trimmed V and J ends, which lost 6 bases and 4 bases, there was a span of 14 bases. Germline loops: CDR1 WSHSY, CDR2 SAAADI. CDR3 nucleotides: TGCGCCAGCAGCCTCGAAGGGGGAGCAGATACGCAGTATTTT. Protein product: CASSLEGGADTQYF.

The rearrangement links TRBV7-2 to TRBJ1-1; D might be TRBD1 (5 bases). Germline-derived CDR1 and CDR2 are SGHTA and FQGNSA. The CDR3 runs 13 residues. With 4 bases removed from V and 0 bases from J, the gap between germline ends came to 6 bases. The CDR3 loop reads CASSSTVNTEAFF. The CDR3 DNA follows: TGTGCCAGCAGCTCGACAGTGAACACTGAAGCTTTCTTT. The full variable domain, in which reference TRBV7-2 and TRBJ1-1 provide the parts outside the CDR3, is GAGVSQSPSNKVTEKGKDVELRCDPISGHTALYWYRQSLGQGLEFLIYFQGNSAPDKSGLPSDRFSAERTGGSVSTLTIQRTQQEDSAVYLCASSSTVNTEAFFGQGTRLTVV.

The chain couples TRBV21-1 to TRBJ1-1. TRBV21-1 is tagged as a pseudogene. CDR3 length: 12 residues. CDR3 loop: CASSKGGIEAFF. CDR3 sequence (DNA): TGTGCCAGCAGCAAAGGAGGGATTGAAGCTTTCTTT.

This chain joins TRBV27 and TRBJ2-7; D might be TRBD1 (6 bases). CDR3 length: 19 residues. Germline V lookup: CDR1 MNHEY, CDR2 SMNVEV (reference sequence). With 5 bases removed from V and 0 bases from J, the gap between germline ends came to 26 bases. CDR3 DNA: TGTGCCAGCAGTGCCTTCTACCGGGACACCATTAAAAGCTCCTACGAGCAGTACTTC. Translation: CASSAFYRDTIKSSYEQYF.

The CDR3 reads CASSISANQPQHF. CDR3 bases: TGTGCCAGTAGTATTTCGGCGAATCAGCCCCAGCATTTT. This chain joins TRBV19 and TRBJ1-5; D gene uncertain. With 3 bases removed from V and 4 bases from J, the gap between germline ends came to 7 bases. Germline CDR1 LNHDA, CDR2 SQIVND (reference sequence). The CDR3 runs to 13 residues.

This clone was picked up a small number of times. V gene TRBV6-1 combines with J gene TRBJ1-1; perhaps TRBD1 as D (5 bases). V shed 1 base and J shed 0 bases, with 6 bases lying between them. The CDR3 is 14 residues long. CDR1 is MNHNS, CDR2 SASEGT, per germline. CDR3 region: CASSEVQVNTEAFF. Here the CDR3 DNA reads TGTGCCAGCAGTGAAGTACAGGTGAACACTGAAGCTTTCTTT.

V gene TRBV7-9 combines with J gene TRBJ2-5; weak D call: TRBD2 (6 bases). The CDR3 contains 14 residues. V was trimmed by 7 bases and J by 2 bases, leaving 14 bases between them. Germline V CDR1 and CDR2: SEHNR, FQNEAQ (reference sequence). Written as DNA, the CDR3 is TGTGCCAGCACCACCAATGGGGGGCAAGAGACCCAGTACTTC. Protein sequence: CASTTNGGQETQYF.

The V gene is TRBV28, the J gene TRBJ1-5; D gene unclear. Trimming left V 5 bases short and J 4 bases short, with 12 bases between. The CDR3 is 14 amino acids. Germline CDR1 is MDHEN and CDR2 is SYDVKM. The CDR3 DNA reads as TGTGCCAGCAGTCCTCGACATGGGAATCAGCCCCAGCATTTT. Translating it yields CASSPRHGNQPQHF.

The DNA for the CDR3 is TGCGCCAGCAGCTTGAGAGGAGGCTATGGCTACACCTTC. This encodes CASSLRGGYGYTF. J is TRBJ1-2 and V is TRBV5-1; D gene unclear. V lost 1 base and J 4 bases, leaving 8 bases between the germline ends. The CDR3 covers 13 residues. Germline assignment: CDR1 SGHRS and CDR2 YFSETQ.

The chain is built from TRBV28 and TRBJ1-1; 7 bases fit TRBD1. Losses at the gene ends were 7 bases for V and 4 bases for J; bases not matched to a gene: 12. Germline V gene data show CDR1 as MDHEN and CDR2 as SYDVKM. The CDR3 covers 15 residues. The chain's CDR3 is CASTPARQGGTEAFF. The DNA of the CDR3 is TGTGCCAGCACCCCAGCCAGGCAGGGGGGCACTGAAGCTTTCTTT.

V and J are TRBV6-6 and TRBJ1-5; D is unresolved. The CDR3 sequence is 15 residues long. Germline CDR1 reads MNHNY; CDR2 reads SVGAGI (reference sequence). Trimming left V 2 bases short and J 0 bases short, with 8 bases between. The CDR3: CASSYGDHSNQPQHF. The CDR3 nucleotides are TGTGCCAGCAGTTACGGAGACCATAGCAATCAGCCCCAGCATTTT.

The V gene is TRBV2, the J gene TRBJ2-7; 9 positions agree with TRBD1. The CDR3 runs to 13 residues. Germline loops: CDR1 SNHLY, CDR2 FYNNEI. V shed 6 bases, J shed 7 bases, and the junction held 7 bases outside the gene matches. DNA for the CDR3: TGTGCCAGCAGCCGGGACAGGGTGTGGGAGCAGTACTTC. Protein product: CASSRDRVWEQYF.

The V gene is TRBV7-9, the J gene TRBJ1-3; D gene unclear. Trimming cost V 5 bases and J 1 base, with 9 bases left between them. CDR1 is SEHNR and CDR2 is FQNEAQ in the germline V gene (reference sequence). The CDR3 totals 14 residues. The CDR3, as DNA: TGTGCCAGCAGCGTGGACCTGTCTGGAAACACCATATATTTT. Protein sequence: CASSVDLSGNTIYF.

This chain uses TRBV5-5 with TRBJ2-7, with D hard to call. Trimming took off 0 bases at V and 3 bases at J, with 13 bases between the two ends. CDR3 size: 15 residues. The V gene's germline CDR1 is SGHKS and CDR2 YYEKEE (reference sequence). DNA of the CDR3: TGTGCCAGCAGCTTGGTGGGAAGGTCTGACTACGAGCAGTACTTC. It is translated as CASSLVGRSDYEQYF. The complete variable domain, with remaining parts taken from reference TRBV5-5 and TRBJ2-7, reads DAGVTQSPTHLIKTRGQQVTLRCSPISGHKSVSWYQQVLGQGPQFIFQYYEKEERGRGNFPDRFSARQFPNYSSELNVNALLLGDSALYLCASSLVGRSDYEQYFGPGTRLTVT.

This clone was counted at least ten times. This sequence joins TRBV7-9 and TRBJ1-5; 8 bases are a match to TRBD1. Germline V gene lookup returns CDR1 SEHNR and CDR2 FQNEAQ (reference sequence). The V segment lost 1 base and the J segment 5 bases; nucleotides outside the gene matches: 4. This CDR3 contains 15 residues. The CDR3, as DNA: TGTGCCAGCAGCTTAGGACAGGGGAGAGATCAGCCCCAGCATTTT. The encoded protein is CASSLGQGRDQPQHF.

J is TRBJ1-1 and V is TRBV19, with 10 bases that match TRBD1. V was clipped by 10 bases and J by 5 bases; unmatched bases: 16. Germline lookup yields CDR1 LNHDA and CDR2 SQIVND (reference sequence). This CDR3 has 16 amino acids. The CDR3 nucleotides read TGTGCCACCCGATACGGGACAGGGGTAGGTGGAACTGAAGCTTTCTTT. Encoded protein: CATRYGTGVGGTEAFF.

The CDR3 DNA reads TGTGCCTACGGAAGGGGGAAAGGGGATGGCTACACCTTC. Amino acids: CAYGRGKGDGYTF. J is TRBJ1-2 and V is TRBV30; tentatively, D is TRBD1 (6 bases). CDR3 length: 13 amino acids. Trimming shortened V by 7 bases and J by 6 bases, and 18 bases separated the two germline ends. The germline CDR1 and CDR2 sequences are GTSNPN and SVGIG (reference sequence).

The table lists this clone with a few counts. This sequence joins TRBV19 and TRBJ2-7; possible D gene TRBD1, 5 bases. The germline V gene encodes CDR1 LNHDA and CDR2 SQIVND (reference sequence). This CDR3 is built from 12 residues. The V end was cut by 6 bases, the J end by 0 bases, with 6 bases between. For the CDR3, the DNA is TGTGCCAGTAGGGACAACTCCTACGAGCAGTACTTC. Translation: CASRDNSYEQYF.

This clone was detected only a few times. The rearrangement links TRBV28 to TRBJ2-1, with D uncertain. Trimming pared 4 bases from V and 4 bases from J, leaving 8 bases between. Germline-derived CDR1 and CDR2 are MDHEN and SYDVKM. This CDR3 spans 13 amino acids. CDR3 sequence reads: CASSSPSYNEQFF. The CDR3 nucleotides are TGTGCCAGCAGTTCCCCTTCTTACAATGAGCAGTTCTTC.

This chain uses TRBV6-1 with TRBJ2-7; 11 nucleotides match TRBD2. From germline, CDR1 is MNHNS and CDR2 SASEGT. V was clipped by 6 bases and J by 1 base; unmatched bases: 2. The CDR3 sequence is 14 residues long. The CDR3 loop reads CASRRLAGSYEQYF. The CDR3 DNA follows: TGTGCCAGCAGAAGACTAGCGGGGTCCTACGAGCAGTACTTC.

This chain links TRBV27 with TRBJ2-4; unclear D gene. V shed 2 bases and J shed 7 bases, with 9 bases lying between them. The CDR3 loop spans 13 amino acids. Germline CDR1 reads MNHEY; CDR2 reads SMNVEV (reference sequence). This chain's CDR3 is CASSLDRRNIQYF. CDR3 nucleotides: TGTGCCAGCAGTTTAGACCGCAGGAACATTCAGTACTTC.

V gene TRBV18 combines with J gene TRBJ1-4; D may be TRBD1 (5 bases). CDR1 is KGHSH and CDR2 is LQKENI in the germline V gene. This CDR3 region has 13 residues. V lost 4 bases to trimming and J lost 7 bases, with 10 bases between them. This CDR3 is CASSRGMTEKLFF. As DNA, the CDR3 is TGTGCCAGCTCACGGGGCATGACTGAAAAACTGTTTTTT.